This T cell receptor (beta chain) was identified in a study of T cell repertoires in cytomegalovirus infection. Study-wide context: CMV epitopes, recently identified HLA-C-restricted and well-studied HLA-B-restricted, were used. A matching HLA type, together with CMV infection, was signaled by public TCR beta signatures. Points from the study as a whole: Carriers of CMV plus the relevant HLA were identified by cumulative public TCR beta family frequency. HLA-C-restricted, CMV-specific TCR beta clonotypes were dominant ex vivo.

TCRdb processed the reads anew with MiXCR; each CDR3 protein has one entry. The sample gives 400,000 to 600,000 distinct CDR3 sequences, more than 40% of which show up once; about 45% is in the top ten. Germline-derived CDR1 and CDR2 are SGHDT and YYEEEE. Between the trimmed V and J ends, which lost 2 bases and 4 bases, there was a span of 9 bases. The CDR3 is made up of 13 amino acids. This clonotype showed up just a few times. The antigen remains undetermined. This rearrangement joins TRBV5-6 to TRBJ1-2; weak D call: TRBD1 (6 bases). The sequence was collected from a human donor in good health (CMV status not recorded). Some clones in this sample may be carry-over from other donors' samples. Sequencing used cultured PBMCs, obtained from culture after CMV antigen stimulation. CDR3 nucleotides: TGTGCCAGCAGCTTTGACAGGTCCTATGGCTACACCTTC. It translates to CASSFDRSYGYTF.